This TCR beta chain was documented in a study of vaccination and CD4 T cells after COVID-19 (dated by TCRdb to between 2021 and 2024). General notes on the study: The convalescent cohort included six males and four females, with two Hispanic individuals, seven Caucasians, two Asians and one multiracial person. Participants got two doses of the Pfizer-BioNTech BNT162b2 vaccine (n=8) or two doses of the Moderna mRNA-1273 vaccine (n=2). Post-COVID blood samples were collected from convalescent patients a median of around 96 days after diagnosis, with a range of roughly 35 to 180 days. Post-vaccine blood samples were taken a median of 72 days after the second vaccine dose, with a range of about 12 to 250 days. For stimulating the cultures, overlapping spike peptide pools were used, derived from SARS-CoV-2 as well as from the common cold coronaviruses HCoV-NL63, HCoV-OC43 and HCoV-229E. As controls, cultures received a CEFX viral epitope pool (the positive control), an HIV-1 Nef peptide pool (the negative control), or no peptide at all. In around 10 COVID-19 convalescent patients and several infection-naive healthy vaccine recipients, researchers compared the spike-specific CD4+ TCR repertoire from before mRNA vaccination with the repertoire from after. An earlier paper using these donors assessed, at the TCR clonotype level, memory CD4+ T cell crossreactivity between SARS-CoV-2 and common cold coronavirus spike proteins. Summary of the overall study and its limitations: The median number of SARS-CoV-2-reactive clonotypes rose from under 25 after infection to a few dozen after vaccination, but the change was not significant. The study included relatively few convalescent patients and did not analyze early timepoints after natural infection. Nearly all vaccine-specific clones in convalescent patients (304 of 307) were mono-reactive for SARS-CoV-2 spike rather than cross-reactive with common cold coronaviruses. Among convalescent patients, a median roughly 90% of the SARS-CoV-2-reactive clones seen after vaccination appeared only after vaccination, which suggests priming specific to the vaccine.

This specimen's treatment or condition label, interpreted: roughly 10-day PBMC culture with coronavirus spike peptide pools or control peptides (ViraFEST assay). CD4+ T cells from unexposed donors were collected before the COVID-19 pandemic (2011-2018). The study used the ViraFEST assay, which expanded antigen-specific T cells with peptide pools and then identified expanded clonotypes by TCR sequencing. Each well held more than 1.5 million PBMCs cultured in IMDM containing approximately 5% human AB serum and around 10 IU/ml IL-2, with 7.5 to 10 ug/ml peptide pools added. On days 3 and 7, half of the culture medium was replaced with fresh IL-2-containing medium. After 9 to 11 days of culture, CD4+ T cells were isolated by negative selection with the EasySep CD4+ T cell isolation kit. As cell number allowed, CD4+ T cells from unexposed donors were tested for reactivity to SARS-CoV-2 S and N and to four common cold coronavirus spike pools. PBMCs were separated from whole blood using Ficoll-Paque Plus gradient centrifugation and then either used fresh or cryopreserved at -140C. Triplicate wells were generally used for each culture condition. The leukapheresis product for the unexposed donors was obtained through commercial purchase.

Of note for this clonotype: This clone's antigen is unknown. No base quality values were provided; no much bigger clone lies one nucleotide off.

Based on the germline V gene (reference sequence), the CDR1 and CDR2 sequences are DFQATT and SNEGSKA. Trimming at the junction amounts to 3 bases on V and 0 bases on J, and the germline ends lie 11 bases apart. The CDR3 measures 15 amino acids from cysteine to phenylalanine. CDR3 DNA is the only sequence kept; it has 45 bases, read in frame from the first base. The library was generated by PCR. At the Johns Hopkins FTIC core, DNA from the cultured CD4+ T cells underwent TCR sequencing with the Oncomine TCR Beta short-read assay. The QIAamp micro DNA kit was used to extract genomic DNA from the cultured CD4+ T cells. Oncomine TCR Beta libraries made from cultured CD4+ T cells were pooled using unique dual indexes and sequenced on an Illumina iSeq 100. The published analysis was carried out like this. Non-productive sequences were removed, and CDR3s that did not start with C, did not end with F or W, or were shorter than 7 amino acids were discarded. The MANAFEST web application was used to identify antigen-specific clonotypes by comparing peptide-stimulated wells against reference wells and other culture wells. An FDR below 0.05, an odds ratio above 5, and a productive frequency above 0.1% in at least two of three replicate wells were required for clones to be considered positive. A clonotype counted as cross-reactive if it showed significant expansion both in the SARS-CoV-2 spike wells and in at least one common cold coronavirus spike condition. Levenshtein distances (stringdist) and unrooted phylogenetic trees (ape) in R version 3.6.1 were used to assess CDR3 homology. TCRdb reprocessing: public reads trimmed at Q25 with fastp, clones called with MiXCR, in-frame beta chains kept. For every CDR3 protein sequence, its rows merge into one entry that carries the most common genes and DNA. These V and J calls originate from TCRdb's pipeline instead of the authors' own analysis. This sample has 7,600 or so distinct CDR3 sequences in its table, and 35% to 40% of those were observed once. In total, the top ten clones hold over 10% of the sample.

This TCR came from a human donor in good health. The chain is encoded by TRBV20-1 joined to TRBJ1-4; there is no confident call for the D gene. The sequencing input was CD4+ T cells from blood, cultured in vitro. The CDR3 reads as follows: CSARVRFATNEKLFF. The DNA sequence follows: TGCAGTGCTAGGGTCAGATTTGCAACTAATGAAAAACTGTTTTTT.